What follows is one T cell receptor (beta chain) and its context. Germline V CDR1 and CDR2: SNHLY, FYNNEI. There are 15 residues in the CDR3. The V and J ends lost 6 bases and 3 bases, in that order; junction bases with no gene match: 6. This specimen comes from a study of cytomegalovirus exposure and HLA in healthy donors. Study information: HLA-typed donors contributed 80 million or so unique TCRs, which were held in an early data release.

In the PCR, 60 Vbeta and 13 Jbeta primers were used. Libraries were prepared by immunoSEQ multiplex PCR; TCRdb keeps only in-frame clonotypes and omits some of them. The sample holds 220,000 or so clones, 70% to 80% seen once. Material: PBMCs. The V gene is TRBV2, the J gene TRBJ2-3; 10 bases align to TRBD2. The TCR comes from a male donor in good health and CMV-seronegative. The CDR3 loop reads CASSDSGRRTDTQYF. The CDR3 DNA reads as TGTGCCAGCAGCGATAGCGGGAGGAGAACAGATACGCAGTATTTT.